These T cell receptor beta chains were read from a single sample in a study of OX40 agonist ivuxolimab in advanced cancers. Clones were sequenced by immunoSEQ multiplex PCR, and TCRdb holds only the in-frame ones, with some missing. The top ten hold 3% to 4.5% of the sample, which has some 16,000 clones, 75% to 90% seen once. The sequencing used CD4+ or CD8+ T cells sorted from blood, collected in a trial of the OX40 agonist ivuxolimab. These receptors all come from an adult with an advanced solid tumor such as melanoma, head and neck, liver or kidney cancer. Each CDR3 is given with its conserved first and last residue. A D gene is named only where the DNA matches it firmly. A row's size may be missing; if present it is once, few, many or a size class.

j_call	d_call	v_call	clone_size	cdr3_nt	cdr3_aa
TRBJ2-2	NA	TRBV7-9	once	TGTGCCAGCTCAAGGTTGGAGCTGTTTTTT	CASSRLELFF
TRBJ2-1	NA	TRBV28	NA	TGTGCCAGCAGTCCATTTTACAATGAGCAGTTCTTC	CASSPFYNEQFF
TRBJ2-1	NA	TRBV7-3	NA	TGTGCCAGCAGCTGGGGCCAGGGGTCCTACAATGAGCAGTTCTTC	CASSWGQGSYNEQFF
TRBJ1-1	NA	TRBV7-2	once	TGTGCCAGCAGCGTAGATGCGGGAGGCGGCACTGAAGCTTTCTTT	CASSVDAGGGTEAFF
TRBJ2-5	TRBD2	TRBV11-1	NA	TGTGCCAGCAGCCAACAAGGCCTAGCGGACCAAGAGACCCAGTACTTC	CASSQQGLADQETQYF
TRBJ1-2	NA	TRBV11-1	NA	TGTGCCAGCAGCCCAACCGGGCCACCTACGGGGGGTGGCTACACCTTC	CASSPTGPPTGGGYTF
TRBJ1-5	NA	TRBV28	NA	TGTGCCAGCATCTGGACAGATAGCAATCAGCCCCAGCATTTT	CASIWTDSNQPQHF
TRBJ2-3	NA	TRBV27	NA	TGTGCCAGCAGTACCCCTACTTGGAGGTCGAAGGGAGGTACGCAGTATTTT	CASSTPTWRSKGGTQYF
TRBJ1-5	NA	TRBV11-2	NA	TGTGCCAGCAGCTTAAACCGGGACCAGCCCCAGCATTTT	CASSLNRDQPQHF
TRBJ1-2	TRBD1	TRBV5-1	NA	TGCGCCAGCAGCTTGTATGACCGACAGGGTGGGGTTAACTATGGCTACACCTTC	CASSLYDRQGGVNYGYTF
TRBJ2-1	TRBD2	TRBV7-9	NA	TGTGCCAGCAGCCCCCTGGGAGGGGAGCAGTTCTTC	CASSPLGGEQFF
TRBJ2-3	NA	TRBV7-6	few	TGTGCCAGCAGCTTAAGAGGGGTTAGCACAGATACGCAGTATTTT	CASSLRGVSTDTQYF
TRBJ1-5	TRBD1	TRBV9	NA	TGTGCCAGCAGTGACAGGGGTAATCAGCCCCAGCATTTT	CASSDRGNQPQHF
TRBJ2-6	NA	TRBV6-1	NA	TGTGCCAGCAGGGAACGTTCTTCCGCTGGGGCCAACGTCCTGACTTTC	CASRERSSAGANVLTF
TRBJ2-7	TRBD1	TRBV6-5	NA	TGTGCCAGCAGTTACTCCGGGACAGGGTACGAGCAGTACTTC	CASSYSGTGYEQYF
TRBJ1-6	NA	TRBV21-1	NA	TGTGCCAGCAGCAAAGGGTTCAGGGGGACGAATTCACCCCTCCACTTT	CASSKGFRGTNSPLHF
TRBJ2-3	TRBD1	TRBV9	NA	TGTGCCAGCAGCGGGACAGGGGACCAGACAGATACGCAGTATTTT	CASSGTGDQTDTQYF
TRBJ2-7	TRBD1	TRBV11-1	NA	TGTGCCAGCAGCTTAGTGGGGACAGGGAGCTACGAGCAGTACTTC	CASSLVGTGSYEQYF
TRBJ1-1	NA	TRBV11-2	NA	TGTGCCAGCAGCTTAAACACCAAGAACACTGAAGCTTTCTTT	CASSLNTKNTEAFF
TRBJ1-2	TRBD1	TRBV2	few	TGTGCCAGCAGCCGTCCTACAGGGGAGCGAGGCTACACCTTC	CASSRPTGERGYTF
TRBJ2-6	NA	TRBV29-1	NA	TGCAGCGTTGATGGAGGGGTTGGGGCCAACGTCCTGACTTTC	CSVDGGVGANVLTF
TRBJ2-7	NA	TRBV7-9	NA	TGTGCCAGCAGCTCACAGGGCTCCTACGAGCAGTACTTC	CASSSQGSYEQYF
TRBJ1-2	NA	TRBV19	NA	TGTGCCAGTAGTATGCAGGGTTCGGGCTACACCTTC	CASSMQGSGYTF
TRBJ2-6	TRBD2	TRBV7-2	NA	TGTGCCAGCAGCTTTCGAGCGGGATACTCTGGGGCCAACGTCCTGACTTTC	CASSFRAGYSGANVLTF
TRBJ2-7	NA	TRBV7-2	once	TGTGCCAGCAGCTCCCGAGCCACTTACGAGCAGTACTTC	CASSSRATYEQYF
TRBJ2-7	NA	TRBV5-1	few	TGCGCCAGCAGCTATGAGGACAGCTACGAGCAGTACTTC	CASSYEDSYEQYF
TRBJ1-4	TRBD1	TRBV7-9	NA	TGTGCCAGCAGCCCTGGCGGGAGGGGGCGCGGAAAACTGTTTTTT	CASSPGGRGRGKLFF
TRBJ1-5	NA	TRBV29-1	NA	TGCAGCGCGGGAGGGCTTGGTCAGCCCCAGCATTTT	CSAGGLGQPQHF
TRBJ2-7	TRBD2	TRBV19	few	TGTGCCGAAGGCCAATTGGCGGGAGAGTTAGGCGAGCAGTACTTC	CAEGQLAGELGEQYF
TRBJ2-3	NA	TRBV29-1	NA	TGCAGCGGACGAATAGATACGCAGTATTTT	CSGRIDTQYF
TRBJ2-3	TRBD2	TRBV5-4	NA	TGTGCCAGCAGCCCGGGACTAGCGGTCAGCACAGATACGCAGTATTTT	CASSPGLAVSTDTQYF
TRBJ2-7	TRBD1	TRBV11-1	NA	TGTGCCAGCAGCAGAGGTGGGGACAGGGCCTACGAGCAGTACTTC	CASSRGGDRAYEQYF
TRBJ2-7	NA	TRBV9	large	TGTGCCAGCAGCGCATATACAGGCGGCGAGCAGTACTTC	CASSAYTGGEQYF
TRBJ2-1	TRBD2	TRBV10-1	NA	TGCGCCAGCAGTGAGTCGGCGGGAGGAAGCAATGAGCAGTTCTTC	CASSESAGGSNEQFF
TRBJ2-1	TRBD2	TRBV2	NA	TGTGCCAGGAGCTTGCGGGAGCTTGGCAATGAGCAGTTCTTC	CARSLRELGNEQFF
TRBJ2-7	TRBD2	TRBV5-1	NA	TGCGCCAGCAGCTTGAGTAGCGGGAGCTACGAGCAGTACTTC	CASSLSSGSYEQYF
TRBJ2-7	NA	TRBV10-1	NA	TGCGCCAGCAGTCCCGGGACACGTACCTACGAGCAGTACTTC	CASSPGTRTYEQYF
TRBJ2-3	TRBD2	TRBV7-2	NA	TGTGCCAGCAGACACACTAGCGGGAAAAGAGGAGATACGCAGTATTTT	CASRHTSGKRGDTQYF
TRBJ1-2	NA	TRBV27	NA	TGTGCCAGCAGTTCGTGGACGGATGGGGGTGGCTACACCTTC	CASSSWTDGGGYTF
TRBJ2-2	TRBD1	TRBV5-4	NA	TGTGCCAGCAGCTTGCAGGGGGCGCAATCCGGGGAGCTGTTTTTT	CASSLQGAQSGELFF